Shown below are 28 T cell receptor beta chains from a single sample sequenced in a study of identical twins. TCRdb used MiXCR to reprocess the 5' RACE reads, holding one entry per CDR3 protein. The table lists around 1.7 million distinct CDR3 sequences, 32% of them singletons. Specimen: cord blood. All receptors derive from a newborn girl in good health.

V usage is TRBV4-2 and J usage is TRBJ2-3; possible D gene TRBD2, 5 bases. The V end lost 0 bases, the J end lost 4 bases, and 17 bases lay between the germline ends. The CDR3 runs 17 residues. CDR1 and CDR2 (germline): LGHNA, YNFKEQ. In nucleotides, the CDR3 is TGTGCCAGCAGCCAAGATTCTAGCCCATTCGGGGCAGATACGCAGTATTTT. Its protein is CASSQDSSPFGADTQYF.

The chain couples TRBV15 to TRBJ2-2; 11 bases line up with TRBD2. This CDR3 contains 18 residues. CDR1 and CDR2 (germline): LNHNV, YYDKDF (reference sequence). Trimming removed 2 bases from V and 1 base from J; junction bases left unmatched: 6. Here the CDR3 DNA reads TGTGCCACCAGCAGACAAAGACTAGCGGGATTGAACACCGGGGAGCTGTTTTTT. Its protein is CATSRQRLAGLNTGELFF.

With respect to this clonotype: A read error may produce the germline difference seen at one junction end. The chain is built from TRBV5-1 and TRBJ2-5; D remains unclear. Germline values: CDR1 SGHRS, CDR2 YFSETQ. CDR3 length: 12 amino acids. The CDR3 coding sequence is TGCGCCAGCAGCCCTAACCAAGAGGCCCAGTACTTC. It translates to CASSPNQEAQYF.

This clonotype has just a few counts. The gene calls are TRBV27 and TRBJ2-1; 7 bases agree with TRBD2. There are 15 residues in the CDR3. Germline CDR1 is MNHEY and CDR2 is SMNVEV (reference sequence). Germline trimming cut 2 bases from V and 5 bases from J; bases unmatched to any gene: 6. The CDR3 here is CASSLEGTTHNEQFF. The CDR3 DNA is TGTGCCAGCAGTTTAGAGGGGACTACTCACAATGAGCAGTTCTTC.

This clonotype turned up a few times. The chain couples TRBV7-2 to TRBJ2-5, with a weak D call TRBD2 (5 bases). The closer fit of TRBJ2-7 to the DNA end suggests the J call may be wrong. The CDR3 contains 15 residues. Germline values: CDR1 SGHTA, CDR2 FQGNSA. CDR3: CASSLGPGSDYEQYF. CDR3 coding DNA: TGTGCCAGCAGCTTAGGGCCGGGAAGTGACTACGAGCAGTACTTC.

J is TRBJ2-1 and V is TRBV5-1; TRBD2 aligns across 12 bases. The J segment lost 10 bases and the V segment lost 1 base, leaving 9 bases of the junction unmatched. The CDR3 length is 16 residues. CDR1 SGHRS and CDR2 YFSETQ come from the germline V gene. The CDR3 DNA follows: TGCGCCAGCAGCTTGTATCTGACTAGCGGGAGATTGGAGCAGTTCTTC. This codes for CASSLYLTSGRLEQFF.

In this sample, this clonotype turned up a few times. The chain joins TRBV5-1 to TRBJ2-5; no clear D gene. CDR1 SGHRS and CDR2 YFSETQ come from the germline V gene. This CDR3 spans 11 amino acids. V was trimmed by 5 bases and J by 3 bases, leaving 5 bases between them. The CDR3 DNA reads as TGCGCCAGCAGAATCGAAGAGACCCAGTACTTC. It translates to CASRIEETQYF.

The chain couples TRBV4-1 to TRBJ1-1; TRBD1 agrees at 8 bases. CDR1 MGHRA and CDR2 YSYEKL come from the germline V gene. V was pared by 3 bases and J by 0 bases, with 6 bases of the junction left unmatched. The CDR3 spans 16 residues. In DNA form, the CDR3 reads TGCGCCAGCAGCCACCGGACAGGGAGGATGAACACTGAAGCTTTCTTT. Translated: CASSHRTGRMNTEAFF.

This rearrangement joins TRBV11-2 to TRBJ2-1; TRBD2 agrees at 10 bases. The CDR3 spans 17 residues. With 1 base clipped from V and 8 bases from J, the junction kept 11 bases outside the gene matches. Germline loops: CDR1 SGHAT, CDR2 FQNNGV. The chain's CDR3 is CASSLATSGPFNDEQFF. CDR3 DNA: TGTGCCAGCAGCTTAGCGACTAGCGGGCCCTTCAATGATGAGCAGTTCTTC.

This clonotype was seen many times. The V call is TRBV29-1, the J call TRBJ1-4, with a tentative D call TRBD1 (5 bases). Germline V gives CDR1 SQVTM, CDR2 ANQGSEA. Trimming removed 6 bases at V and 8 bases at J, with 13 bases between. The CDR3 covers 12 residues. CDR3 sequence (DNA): TGCAGCGTAGGGGCAGGAGGCGAAAAACTGTTTTTT. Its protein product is CSVGAGGEKLFF.

This chain's CDR3 is CASSVDTTVTLYEQYF. The CDR3 bases are TGCGCCAGCAGCGTGGACACCACGGTTACGCTCTACGAGCAGTACTTC. The V and J genes are TRBV5-1 and TRBJ2-7; maybe TRBD1 (5 bases). V gave up 4 bases and J gave up 3 bases, with 20 bases separating them. Per germline, CDR1 SGHRS and CDR2 YFSETQ. The CDR3 spans 16 residues.

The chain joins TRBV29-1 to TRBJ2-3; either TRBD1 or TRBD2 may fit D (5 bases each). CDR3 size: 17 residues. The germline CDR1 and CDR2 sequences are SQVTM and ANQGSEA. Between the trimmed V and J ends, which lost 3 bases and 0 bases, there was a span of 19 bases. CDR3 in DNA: TGCAGCGTTGAGGACGAGGTGTTGGGACGGAGCACAGATACGCAGTATTTT. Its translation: CSVEDEVLGRSTDTQYF.

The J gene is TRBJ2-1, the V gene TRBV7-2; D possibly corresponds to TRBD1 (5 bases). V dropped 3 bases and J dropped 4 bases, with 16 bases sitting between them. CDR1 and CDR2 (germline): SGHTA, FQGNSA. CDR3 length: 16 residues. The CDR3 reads CASSFGRQLTYNEQFF. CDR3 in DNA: TGTGCCAGCAGCTTCGGAAGACAGTTAACATACAATGAGCAGTTCTTC.

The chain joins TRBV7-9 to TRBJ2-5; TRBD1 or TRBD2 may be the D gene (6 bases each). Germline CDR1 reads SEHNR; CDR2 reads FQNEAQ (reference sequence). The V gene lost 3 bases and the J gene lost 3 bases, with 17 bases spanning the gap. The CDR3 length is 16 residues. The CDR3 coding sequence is TGTGCCAGCAGCTTTAGAACAGAGGGGGGAAAAGAGACCCAGTACTTC. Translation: CASSFRTEGGKETQYF.

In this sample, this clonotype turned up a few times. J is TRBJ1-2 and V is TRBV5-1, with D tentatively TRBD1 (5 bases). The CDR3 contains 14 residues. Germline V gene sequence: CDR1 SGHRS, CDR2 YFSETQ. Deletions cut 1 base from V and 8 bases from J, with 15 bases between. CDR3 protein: CASSLPGYLGGYTF. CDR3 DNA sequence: TGCGCCAGCAGCTTGCCAGGGTACCTAGGAGGCTACACCTTC.

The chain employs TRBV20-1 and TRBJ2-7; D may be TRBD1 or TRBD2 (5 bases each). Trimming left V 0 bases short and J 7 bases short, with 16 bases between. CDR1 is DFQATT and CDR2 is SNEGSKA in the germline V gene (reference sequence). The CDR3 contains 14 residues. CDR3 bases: TGCAGTGCTAGAGAGGGGGAGCGGTGGAATGAGCAGTACTTC. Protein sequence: CSAREGERWNEQYF.

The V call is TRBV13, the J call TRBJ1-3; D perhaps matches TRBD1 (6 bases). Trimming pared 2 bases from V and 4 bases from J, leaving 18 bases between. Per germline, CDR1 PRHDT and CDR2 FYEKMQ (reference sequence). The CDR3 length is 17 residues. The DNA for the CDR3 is TGTGCCAGCAGCTTATTCGGCTCGGAGGGGGTCGGAAACACCATATATTTT. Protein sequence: CASSLFGSEGVGNTIYF.

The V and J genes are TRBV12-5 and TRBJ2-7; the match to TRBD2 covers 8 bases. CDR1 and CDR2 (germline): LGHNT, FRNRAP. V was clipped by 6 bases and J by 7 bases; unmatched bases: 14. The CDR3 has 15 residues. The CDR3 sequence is CASGSRGGGYNEQYF. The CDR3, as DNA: TGTGCTAGTGGCTCCCGGGGGGGAGGGTACAATGAGCAGTACTTC. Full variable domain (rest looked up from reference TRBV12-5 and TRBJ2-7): DARVTQTPRHKVTEMGQEVTMRCQPILGHNTVFWYRQTMMQGLELLAYFRNRAPLDDSGMPKDRFSAEMPDATLATLKIQPSEPRDSAVYFCASGSRGGGYNEQYFGPGTRLTVT.

The DNA for the CDR3 is TGTGCCAGCAGTTACTCGACCTCATATAGCAATCAGCCCCAGCATTTT. Its protein is CASSYSTSYSNQPQHF. The chain joins TRBV6-6 to TRBJ1-5, with unresolved D. Trimming took 0 bases from V and 0 from J, leaving 9 bases between them. The CDR3 is 16 residues long. Germline V gene sequence: CDR1 MNHNY, CDR2 SVGAGI (reference sequence).

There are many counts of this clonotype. CDR3 amino acids: CASSLSDIYEQYF. The CDR3 DNA sequence: TGTGCCAGCAGCTTATCCGACATCTACGAGCAGTACTTC. The chain combines TRBV7-2 with TRBJ2-7; no definite D call. CDR1 and CDR2 from the germline V gene are SGHTA and FQGNSA. V lost 2 bases and J 3 bases, leaving 8 bases between the germline ends. This CDR3 has 13 amino acids. Variable domain in full (rest from reference TRBV7-2 and TRBJ2-7): GAGVSQSPSNKVTEKGKDVELRCDPISGHTALYWYRQSLGQGLEFLIYFQGNSAPDKSGLPSDRFSAERTGGSVSTLTIQRTQQEDSAVYLCASSLSDIYEQYFGPGTRLTVT.

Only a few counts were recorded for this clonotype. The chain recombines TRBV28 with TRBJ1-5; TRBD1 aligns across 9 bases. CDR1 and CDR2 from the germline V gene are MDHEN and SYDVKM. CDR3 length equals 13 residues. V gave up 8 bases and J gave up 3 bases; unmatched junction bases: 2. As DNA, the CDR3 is TGTGCCAGCTACAGGGGGCCCAATCAGCCCCAGCATTTT. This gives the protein CASYRGPNQPQHF.

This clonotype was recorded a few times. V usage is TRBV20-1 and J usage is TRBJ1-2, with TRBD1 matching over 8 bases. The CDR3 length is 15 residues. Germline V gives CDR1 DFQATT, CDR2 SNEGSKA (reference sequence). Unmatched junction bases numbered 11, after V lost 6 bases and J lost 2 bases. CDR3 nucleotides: TGCAGTGCCCCTCACCAGGGGGCGGTGAACTATGGCTACACCTTC. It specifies CSAPHQGAVNYGYTF.

The CDR3 reads CASKTGNPYGYTF. Written as DNA, the CDR3 is TGTGCCAGCAAGACAGGGAACCCCTATGGCTACACCTTC. This chain connects TRBV28 to TRBJ1-2; 7 nucleotides match TRBD1. The V gene's germline CDR1 is MDHEN and CDR2 SYDVKM. V dropped 7 bases and J dropped 4; count of bases not matched to a gene: 6. CDR3 size: 13 residues.

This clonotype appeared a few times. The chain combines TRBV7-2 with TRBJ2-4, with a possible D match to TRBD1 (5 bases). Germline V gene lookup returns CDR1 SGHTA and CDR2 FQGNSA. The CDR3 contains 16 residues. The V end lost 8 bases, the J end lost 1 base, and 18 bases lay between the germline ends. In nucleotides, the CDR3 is TGTGCCAGCTCCAACACCAGGGCTGGGGCCAAAAACATTCAGTACTTC. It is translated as CASSNTRAGAKNIQYF.

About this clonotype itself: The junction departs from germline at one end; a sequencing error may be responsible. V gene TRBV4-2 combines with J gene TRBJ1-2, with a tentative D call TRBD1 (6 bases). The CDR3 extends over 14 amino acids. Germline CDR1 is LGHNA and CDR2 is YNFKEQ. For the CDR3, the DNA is TGTGCCAGTAGCCAAGATTCAGACAGGCCCGGCCACACCTTC. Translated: CASSQDSDRPGHTF.

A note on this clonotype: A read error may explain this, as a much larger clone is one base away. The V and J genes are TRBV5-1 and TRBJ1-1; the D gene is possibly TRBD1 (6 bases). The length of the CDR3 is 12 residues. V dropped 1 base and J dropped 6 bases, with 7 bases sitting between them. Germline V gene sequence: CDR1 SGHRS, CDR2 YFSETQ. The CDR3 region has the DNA TGCGCCAGCAGCTTGCCAGGGGCTGAAGCTTTCTTT. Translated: CASSLPGAEAFF.

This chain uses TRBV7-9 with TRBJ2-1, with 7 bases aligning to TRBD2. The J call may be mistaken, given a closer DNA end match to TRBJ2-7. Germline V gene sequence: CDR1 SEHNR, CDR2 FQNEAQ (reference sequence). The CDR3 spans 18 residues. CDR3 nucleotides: TGTGCCAGCAGCTTTCCTCGCGCTAGCGGTGGCTCCTACAATGAGCAGTACTTC. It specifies CASSFPRASGGSYNEQYF.

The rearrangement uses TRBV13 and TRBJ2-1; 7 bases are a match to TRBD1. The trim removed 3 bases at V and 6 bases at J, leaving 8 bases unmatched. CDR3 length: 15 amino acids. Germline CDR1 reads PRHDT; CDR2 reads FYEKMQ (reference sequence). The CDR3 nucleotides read TGTGCCAGCAGCTTGCCAGGGGGAGTCAGCAATGAGCAGTTCTTC. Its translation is CASSLPGGVSNEQFF.